The clone carrying this T cell receptor (beta chain) was counted a few times. Profiled with immunoSEQ multiplex PCR; TCRdb holds only in-frame clones, not every one. The sample holds 110,000 or so clones; around 80% are singletons and the top ten take roughly 2.6%. This sample stems from a study of blood T cell repertoires in COVID-19. The specimen was peripheral blood. The sequence came from a man aged 50 to 59 with acute or convalescent COVID-19.

The CDR3 protein is CASSLLDYGYTF. CDR3 DNA: TGTGCCAGCAGCTTACTCGACTATGGCTACACCTTC. The chain carries TRBV7-9 and TRBJ1-2, with no clear D. The CDR3 has 12 amino acids. Deletions cut 2 bases from V and 3 bases from J, with 4 bases between. CDR1 and CDR2 from the germline V gene are SEHNR and FQNEAQ (reference sequence).